What follows describes a single TCR beta chain. The clone's antigen remains unknown. One base away there is no much larger clone; base qualities are not given. The protocol used for the library was the immunoSEQ multiplex PCR assay. The multiplex PCR relied on a mix of 60 forward primers for TCR Vbeta segments and 13 reverse primers for TCR Jbeta segments. A multiplex PCR assay on genomic DNA amplified the CDR3 region of rearranged TCR beta genes. On the Illumina HiSeq System, the amplified TCR beta libraries were sequenced as 87-base-pair reads. In the paper's pipeline: Across the roughly 670 repertoires, a later analysis counted 75 million to 90 million unique TCR beta chains, around 10 million of which were shared by at least two donors. A nearest-neighbor algorithm error-corrected the raw reads and collapsed the reads into unique sequences, merging closely related sequences to remove PCR and sequencing errors. CDR3 sequences were aligned to IMGT reference sequences to assign V, D and J gene segments. For a sequence to be retained, at least a six-nucleotide match to both a V gene segment and a J gene segment was required. Rearrangements were classified as productive when the CDR3 lacked stop codons and remained in frame with V and J, and all other rearrangements were classified as non-productive. CDR3 was defined according to IMGT convention as the region running from the second conserved V-encoded cysteine to the conserved J-encoded phenylalanine. Sequences without an unambiguous match to a single V gene segment were excluded from the earlier analysis of a few hundred of the donors. In an earlier analysis of approximately 500 of the donors, a V segment was called functional when productive rearrangements were above 56.7%, and segregating when the standard deviation between donors exceeded 5%. To diagnose cytomegalovirus status from the catalog of TCR beta chain sequences, a statistical classification framework was built. In a later analysis, V and J genes were assigned by comparing TCR nucleotide sequences against IMGT/GENE-DB human TR gene sequences. The TCRdist pipeline was used in a later analysis to assign CDR3 sequences and most-parsimonious VDJ recombination scenarios. A later analysis defined each TCR beta chain by its CDR3 amino acid sequence plus V-gene family, and excluded reads lacking a unique V-gene family. As a way to deal with suspected cross-contamination and a sequencing artifact, a later analysis dropped 450 to 600 nucleotide sequences that were highly shared and had low generation probability. In a later analysis, a clonal expansion index was calculated for each public chain from normalized within-repertoire ranks of inferred template counts. In a later analysis, generation probabilities were computed using a VDJ recombination model fitted to out-of-frame rearrangements, and the results were checked against IGoR. In a later analysis, TCR-TCR, TCR-HLA and TCR-CMV co-occurrence was scored with hypergeometric tests, and a repertoire-size bias correction was applied to TCR pairs. False discovery rates were estimated in a later analysis by permuting HLA or CMV assignments 20 times. In a later analysis, co-occurring TCRs were grouped with DBSCAN, and TCRdist sequence similarity was added when clustering was performed within HLA-allele-positive subsets. Co-occurrence clustering excluded repertoires with fewer than 30,000 or more than 120,000 public chains, plus five with anomalous nucleotide sharing. TCRdb provides this immuneACCESS table in a form limited to in-frame rearrangements. Some clones are lacking; in checked studies, under half of them reflect an unresolved V gene, and why the rest are absent is not known. The V and J calls and clone size come from that table; D and trimming were worked out from the DNA. This sample is represented by some 98,000 clones; approximately 82% of them were singletons. 3.7% of the sample rests with the top ten.

Based on the germline V gene, the CDR1 and CDR2 sequences are SGHRS and YFSETQ. Including the terminal cysteine and phenylalanine, the CDR3 comprises 15 residues. Left in the record is the CDR3 DNA by itself, 45 bases read in frame from the first base. The V end loses 1 base and the J end loses 7 bases, and a stretch of 15 bases separates them. The cohort was made up of roughly 670 healthy bone marrow donors. At the time of sampling, all cohort members were nominally healthy, though unrecorded immune exposures were likely present. The donor was CMV seropositive and was included in the group of 290 or so seropositive cohort members. A peripheral blood sample was collected from each donor, and TCR beta sequencing was performed on peripheral blood mononuclear cells. The Qiagen DNeasy Blood Extraction Kit was used to extract genomic DNA from the blood cell samples. The record originates from a study of cytomegalovirus exposure and HLA in healthy donors (dated by TCRdb to about 2017). For the wider study: In an earlier analysis of some 610 of the donors, around 300 Gb of sequence data and 117 million unique TCR beta sequences from about 180 million T cells were reported. An early release that covered about 600 HLA-typed donors contained 300 to 350 gigabases of sequencing data and 80 million or so unique TCR sequences. Among the roughly 430 genotyped donors, under 90% belonged to the genetic ancestry cluster associated with self-reported Caucasian donors. The study aimed to test whether signatures of past pathogen exposure could be identified by cataloging public T cell receptors. The study used immunosequencing to profile the T cell repertoires of some 600 subjects and linked those repertoires to cytomegalovirus serostatus. Along with the 666-subject first cohort, a separate validation cohort of some 130 different subjects was used. To predict cytomegalovirus infection status, the study brought together high-throughput TCR immunosequencing, statistical association of individual TCRs with disease status, and machine learning. A later analysis re-analyzed previously published TCR beta repertoires from 550 to 700 donors and added high-resolution HLA genotyping to study TCR occurrence patterns. Rather than using new phenotypic data, the later analysis identified candidate immune exposures from TCR beta sequences and from how often those sequences occurred across donors. An earlier analysis of several hundred of the donors used high-throughput TCR beta sequencing to judge whether each TCR beta V gene segment behaved as functional or pseudogenic. Donor age, sex, ethnicity and CMV serostatus were collected together with the repertoire data. A later genetic analysis took genome-wide SNP genotypes for about 65% of the 666 donors and used that subset as a discovery cohort. All discovery cohort repertoires had been generated on a single sequencing platform. HLA typing included class I and class II loci at four-digit resolution. Typing coverage differed by locus: A, B, C, DRB1 and DQB1 were typed in roughly 620-640 donors, DQA1 in 500 to 550, DPA1 in around 580, and DPB1 in roughly 450. Because of strong linkage in the cohort, five DR-DQ haplotypes were treated as single units for association and clustering. On average, around 230,000 unique TCR beta nucleotide sequences were sequenced per donor among some 430 genotyped donors of the cohort, with roughly a sixth of those sequences being non-productive. Study-level results and caveats: A later analysis found that most CMV-associated TCR beta chains appeared HLA-restricted, with HLA associations seemingly driven largely by CMV exposure. The authors suggested that the approach could potentially be extended to other disease states and immunological phenotypes. When HLA alleles, especially DR and DQ, strongly co-occurred, TCR associations were difficult to assign to individual alleles. According to a later analysis, TCR association rates differed among HLA loci, with DRB1 alleles showing the most associated TCRs and HLA-C alleles showing the fewest. A few of the identified cytomegalovirus-associated TCR beta chains were confirmed in vitro to be specific for cytomegalovirus antigens. In this cohort, only TCR beta chains were sequenced, and detectable features were limited by the absence of alpha or paired-chain data. A further reported finding was that TCR beta sequences accurately predicted the HLA-A and HLA-B alleles for most subjects in the first cohort. A group of highly shared sequence variants was considered likely to be a technical artifact of the sequencing pipeline. The classifier was reported to diagnose cytomegalovirus status with high specificity and sensitivity in both the original and validation cohorts. HLA typing was unavailable for some donors at each locus, so association tests used only the typed subset. Some IMGT-functional V segments, including TRBV6-2 and TRBV6-3, could not be told apart with the 87-base-pair reads, so those segments were excluded. Immune exposure information for the cohort was limited to CMV serostatus. Roughly 15 rarely observed V segments, including chromosome 9 orphons, were excluded from the earlier analysis of about 500 of the donors because counts were too low. According to a later genetic analysis, donors in an Asian-associated ancestry cluster had fewer N-insertions in productive TCRs than the approximately 670-donor mean. According to a later analysis, parvovirus B19, influenza, CMV and Epstein-Barr virus appeared linked to several top co-occurrence clusters. In a later genetic analysis, a missense DCLRE1C variant was associated with V-gene and J-gene trimming of TCR beta chains, and the association was replicated in an independent cohort. The study gave a list of 150 to 200 TCR beta chains associated with cytomegalovirus. Linkage disequilibrium might explain the correlated functional status among segregating V segments, but an unknown experimental factor could not be excluded. In an earlier analysis of fewer than 750 of the donors, most TCR beta V segments were observed in productive rearrangements about 87% or about 30% of the time, broadly matching IMGT annotations. At a false discovery rate of 0.05, a later analysis linked 15,000 to 20,000 TCR beta sequences to specific HLA alleles. Presence/absence analyses assumed roughly uniform sequencing depth across donors, an assumption that may not hold. While some public TCRs were present in many individuals, most TCR sequences turned up only very rarely across donors. In a later analysis, HLA-associated TCR beta chains were found to be more clonally expanded and to have lower generation probabilities than equally common non-associated chains.

The rearrangement combines TRBV5-1 with TRBJ1-5; the best D guess is TRBD1, with 6 bases matching. The receptor was isolated from a female donor in good health and CMV-seropositive. The sequenced sample was PBMCs. The sequence in DNA is TGCGCCAGCAGCTTGTATGGGGGCGCAGGCCAGCCCCAGCATTTT. Its translation reads: CASSLYGGAGQPQHF.